The 20 T cell receptor beta chains given below trace back to one sample, sequenced in a study of vaccination and CD4 T cells after COVID-19. The time point is: late sampling 161 to 241 days after vaccination in a few convalescent patients. Treatment of the sample: roughly nine-day PBMC culture with coronavirus spike peptide pools or control peptides (ViraFEST assay). These receptors' antigens are unknown. Sequencing of DNA taken from cultured CD4+ T cells relied on the Oncomine TCR Beta short-read assay. TCRdb ran MiXCR on the PCR reads and lists one entry per CDR3 protein. The sample includes 22,000 or so distinct CDR3 sequences, roughly 33% of them seen just once. The specimen was CD4+ T cells from blood, cultured in vitro, collected about 7 months after SARS-CoV-2 vaccination. The origin of the receptors is a human donor who had recovered from COVID-19.

Of note for this clonotype: This may come from a read error, since a much larger clone is one base off. V is TRBV20-1 and J is TRBJ1-1; D possibly corresponds to TRBD1 (5 bases). Germline values: CDR1 DFQATT, CDR2 SNEGSKA (reference sequence). The CDR3 has 13 amino acids. The CDR3 DNA reads as TGCAGTGCTCCTGGGGCCGGACACACTGGAGCTTTCTTT. Protein: CSAPGAGHTGAFF.

The chain carries TRBV7-2 and TRBJ2-7, with 9 bases that match TRBD1. The CDR3 sequence is 17 residues long. V dropped 2 bases and J dropped 3; count of bases not matched to a gene: 11. The germline V gene encodes CDR1 SGHTA and CDR2 FQGNSA. The CDR3: CASSLFFDRDRVYEQYF. The CDR3 nucleotides are TGTGCCAGCAGCTTATTCTTCGATCGGGACAGGGTCTACGAGCAGTACTTC.

V usage is TRBV6-1 and J usage is TRBJ1-6; TRBD1 matches at 8 bases. In germline, CDR1 is MNHNS, CDR2 SASEGT. Losses at the gene ends were 6 bases for V and 7 bases for J; bases not matched to a gene: 5. The CDR3 totals 14 residues. CDR3 nucleotide sequence: TGTGCCAGCAGACAGGGGGGAAACAATTCACCCCTCCACTTT. It specifies CASRQGGNNSPLHF.

The chain employs TRBV7-9 and TRBJ1-1, with a weak D call TRBD1 (6 bases). The CDR3 extends over 12 amino acids. V was pared by 6 bases and J by 6 bases, with 11 bases between. From germline, CDR1 is SEHNR and CDR2 FQNEAQ (reference sequence). CDR3 in DNA: TGTGCCAGCAGGAAACCAGGGGCTGAAGCTTTCTTT. Amino acids: CASRKPGAEAFF.

The CDR3 is CASSSWTSRGETQYF. The DNA of the CDR3 is TGTGCCAGCAGTTCATGGACTAGCCGCGGGGAGACCCAGTACTTC. The J gene is TRBJ2-5, the V gene TRBV6-5, with TRBD2 identical over 8 bases. The J segment lost 5 bases and the V segment lost 4 bases, leaving 9 bases of the junction unmatched. Germline V gene data show CDR1 as MNHEY and CDR2 as SVGAGI. This CDR3 is built from 15 residues.

The V call is TRBV7-9, the J call TRBJ2-3, with D hard to call. Germline CDR1 reads SEHNR; CDR2 reads FQNEAQ (reference sequence). The CDR3 totals 12 residues. Trimming shortened V by 3 bases and J by 4 bases, and 5 bases separated the two germline ends. The CDR3 region is CASSFSSDTQYF. In DNA form, the CDR3 reads TGTGCCAGCAGCTTTTCTTCAGATACGCAGTATTTT. Supplemented by reference TRBV7-9 and TRBJ2-3, the full variable domain reads DTGVSQNPRHKITKRGQNVTFRCDPISEHNRLYWYRQTLGQGPEFLTYFQNEAQLEKSRLLSDRFSAERPKGSFSTLEIQRTEQGDSAMYLCASSFSSDTQYFGPGTRLTVL.

This clonotype turned up a few times. This chain links TRBV2 with TRBJ1-2; 8 bases are a match to TRBD1. Germline lookup yields CDR1 SNHLY and CDR2 FYNNEI. There are 14 residues in the CDR3. Trimming cost V 6 bases and J 1 base; bases outside gene matches: 4. CDR3 amino acids: CASRGTGYNYGYTF. CDR3 sequence (DNA): TGTGCCAGCAGAGGGACAGGTTATAACTATGGCTACACCTTC.

The sample holds a few counts of this clonotype. The chain joins TRBV11-2 to TRBJ2-5; 7 bases line up with TRBD2. V shed 5 bases and J 1 base; nucleotides not matched to a gene: 4. The length of the CDR3 is 14 residues. Germline lookup yields CDR1 SGHAT and CDR2 FQNNGV. The CDR3 sequence is CASSLGLVQETQYF. CDR3 DNA sequence: TGTGCCAGCAGCCTCGGACTAGTCCAAGAGACCCAGTACTTC.

This chain links TRBV7-3 with TRBJ2-3; 7 bases align to TRBD2. There are 14 residues in the CDR3. The germline gives CDR1 SGHTA, CDR2 FQGTGA. Trimming took 5 bases from V and 1 from J; bases not matched to a gene: 3. The CDR3 nucleotides are TGTGCCAGCAGCCCTCTAGCGGGCACAGATACGCAGTATTTT. It is translated as CASSPLAGTDTQYF. Full variable domain (rest looked up from reference TRBV7-3 and TRBJ2-3): GAGVSQTPSNKVTEKGKYVELRCDPISGHTALYWYRQSLGQGPEFLIYFQGTGAADDSGLPNDRFFAVRPEGSVSTLKIQRTERGDSAVYLCASSPLAGTDTQYFGPGTRLTVL.

The J gene is TRBJ2-3, the V gene TRBV20-1, with D perhaps matching TRBD2 (6 bases). This CDR3 has 16 residues. The V end was cut by 6 bases, the J end by 2 bases, with 21 bases between. Germline V gene lookup returns CDR1 DFQATT and CDR2 SNEGSKA (reference sequence). The CDR3: CSATSPGLPFTDTQYF. CDR3 sequence (DNA): TGCAGTGCGACATCTCCGGGACTCCCTTTCACAGATACGCAGTATTTT.

This clonotype has more than one count but fewer than ten. The chain is built from TRBV6-1 and TRBJ1-5, with a weak D call TRBD1 (6 bases). Trimming shortened V by 4 bases and J by 0 bases, and 19 bases separated the two germline ends. CDR1 and CDR2 from the germline V gene are MNHNS and SASEGT. The length of the CDR3 is 18 residues. DNA of the CDR3: TGTGCCAGCAGTGTCCGTTACCGGGACAATTATAGCAATCAGCCCCAGCATTTT. Protein product: CASSVRYRDNYSNQPQHF.

The rearrangement joins TRBV7-6 to TRBJ2-7, with 8 bases fitting TRBD1. V gave up 3 bases and J gave up 4 bases; unmatched junction bases: 8. The CDR3 has 15 residues. Germline V lookup: CDR1 SGHVS, CDR2 FNYEAQ. This CDR3 is CASSLSGTGAYEQYF. The DNA for the CDR3 is TGTGCCAGCAGCTTGTCCGGGACAGGCGCTTACGAGCAGTACTTC.

V gene TRBV19 combines with J gene TRBJ1-5, with a possible D match to TRBD1 (5 bases). This CDR3 spans 15 amino acids. Trimming pared 3 bases from V and 3 bases from J, leaving 12 bases between. CDR1 and CDR2 from the germline V gene are LNHDA and SQIVND (reference sequence). Here the CDR3 DNA reads TGTGCCAGTAGTATTGTGGGACGGATCAATCAGCCCCAGCATTTT. Translation gives CASSIVGRINQPQHF.

The chain is built from TRBV27 and TRBJ2-5; D possibly corresponds to TRBD2 (5 bases). Germline loops: CDR1 MNHEY, CDR2 SMNVEV (reference sequence). The CDR3 sequence is 13 residues long. V was cut by 7 bases and J by 4 bases, with 13 bases left in between. The CDR3 loop reads CASTRRPGETQYF. The CDR3 DNA reads as TGTGCCAGCACGCGGAGGCCTGGAGAGACCCAGTACTTC.

V and J are TRBV7-2 and TRBJ2-4; D may be TRBD2 (6 bases). V was trimmed by 5 bases and J by 7 bases, leaving 18 bases between them. The CDR3 consists of 15 residues. Germline V gene data show CDR1 as SGHTA and CDR2 as FQGNSA. In nucleotides, the CDR3 is TGTGCCAGCAGCGCAGGTTCGGGACTCGAGAACATTCAGTACTTC. The encoded protein is CASSAGSGLENIQYF.

This clonotype ranks as medium-sized (0.01 to 0.1%). CDR3 coding DNA: TGTGCCAGCAGCTTTGGGTCGAGGGGGAGCCAGTACTTC. Its translation: CASSFGSRGSQYF. The chain is built from TRBV7-9 and TRBJ2-5; perhaps TRBD1 as D (6 bases). V lost 3 bases to trimming and J lost 10 bases, with 15 bases between them. Germline-derived CDR1 and CDR2 are SEHNR and FQNEAQ (reference sequence). This CDR3 spans 13 amino acids.

The chain links TRBV5-1 to TRBJ1-1, with a weak D call TRBD1 (6 bases). The V end was cut by 4 bases, the J end by 4 bases, with 20 bases between. The germline CDR1 and CDR2 sequences are SGHRS and YFSETQ. This CDR3 has 16 amino acids. The CDR3 spells CASSPAPDGGRTEAFF. For the CDR3, the DNA is TGCGCCAGCAGCCCCGCCCCAGACGGGGGGCGCACTGAAGCTTTCTTT.

The CDR3 protein is CASSLPGTSGRQGTYEQYF. In DNA form, the CDR3 reads TGTGCCAGCAGCTTACCGGGGACTAGCGGGAGGCAAGGGACGTACGAGCAGTACTTC. The chain links TRBV7-8 to TRBJ2-7, with 15 positions matching TRBD2. V gave up 2 bases and J gave up 4 bases; unmatched junction bases: 12. This CDR3 has 19 residues. CDR1 is SGHVS, CDR2 FQNEAQ, per germline. The whole variable domain, remainder taken from reference TRBV7-8 and TRBJ2-7, is GAGVSQSPRYKVAKRGQDVALRCDPISGHVSLFWYQQALGQGPEFLTYFQNEAQLDKSGLPSDRFFAERPEGSVSTLKIQRTQQEDSAVYLCASSLPGTSGRQGTYEQYFGPGTRLTVT.

J is TRBJ1-5 and V is TRBV7-9; a weak D match, TRBD1 (5 bases). This CDR3 region has 15 residues. V was trimmed by 5 bases and J by 0 bases, leaving 11 bases between them. CDR1 is SEHNR and CDR2 is FQNEAQ in the germline V gene (reference sequence). The CDR3 sequence is CASSPQGGSNQPQHF. DNA of the CDR3: TGTGCCAGCAGCCCCCAGGGTGGTAGCAATCAGCCCCAGCATTTT.

In its sample, this clonotype was seen a few times. The V gene is TRBV6-1, the J gene TRBJ2-7, with D perhaps TRBD2 (5 bases). Germline V lookup: CDR1 MNHNS, CDR2 SASEGT. The CDR3 runs to 14 residues. The V gene lost 5 bases and the J gene lost 0 bases, with 11 bases spanning the gap. CDR3 in DNA: TGTGCCAGCAGTCCCCGGAGGAACTCCTACGAGCAGTACTTC. It yields the protein CASSPRRNSYEQYF.